What follows describes a single TCR beta chain. Its antigen remains unidentified. Within the library, unique molecular identifiers were attached to each individual cDNA molecule. Under the authors' procedure: Counts of TCRs in each sample centred on a median of around 96,000 and extended from approximately 20,000 to 700,000. TCRdb reprocessed the RACE reads with MiXCR, giving one entry per CDR3 protein. None of the V and J calls come from the authors' own analysis; TCRdb made them. The table records some 120,000 distinct CDR3 sequences, 9.5% to 13% of them present only once. The sample belongs to a study of human T cells and chemical hapten exposure. On the study more broadly: DPC at 2% was the sensitizing agent, placed on approximately 2 cm by approximately 2 cm of upper inner arm skin.

Regarding time point: patch test 1, 2 weeks after DPC sensitization. Treatment reported: therapeutic diphenylcyclopropenone sensitization with weekly scalp DPC. The CDR3 runs 14 residues. The germline V gene encodes CDR1 WSHSY and CDR2 SAAADI. Losses at the gene ends were 2 bases for V and 6 bases for J; bases not matched to a gene: 0. Study-level results: Expanded TCRs clustered into significantly more large CDR3 similarity groups than controls, the analysis revealed.

This TCR derives from a woman aged 45-60 years with alopecia areata. Some clones in this sample may be carry-over from other donors' samples. This chain uses TRBV10-2 with TRBJ2-7, with 14 bases identical to TRBD2. Here the sequenced sample was whole blood, taken in connection with sensitization to the hapten diphenylcyclopropenone (DPC). The CDR3 loop is CASSEGLAGGEQYF. For the CDR3, the DNA is TGCGCCAGCAGTGAGGGACTAGCGGGGGGCGAGCAGTACTTC.